The present TCR beta chain was sequenced within a study of response to subunit inactivated influenza vaccine. Points from the study as a whole: Only a handful of new T cells, the authors suggested, are recruited with each seasonal influenza vaccination.

MiXCR, applied by TCRdb to the RT-PCR reads, yields one record per CDR3 protein. The table shows about 650,000 distinct CDR3 sequences, with less than 15% occurring only once. In regard to this clonotype: Its antigen is currently unknown.

The TCR comes from a man aged 45-60 years who received an inactivated influenza vaccine. The sample consisted of PBMCs from blood, taken around two weeks before vaccination.

This CDR3 is CASRGTSNGGQFF. In DNA form, the CDR3 reads TGTGCCAGCAGGGGGACTAGTAACGGGGGGCAGTTCTTC. The V and J genes are TRBV28 and TRBJ2-1, with 8 bases that match TRBD2. V was pared by 6 bases and J by 12 bases, with 10 bases of the junction left unmatched. The CDR3 is made up of 13 amino acids. Germline assignment: CDR1 MDHEN and CDR2 SYDVKM. Complete variable domain (other parts from reference TRBV28 and TRBJ2-1): DVKVTQSSRYLVKRTGEKVFLECVQDMDHENMFWYRQDPGLGLRLIYFSYDVKMKEKGDIPEGYSVSREKKERFSLILESASTNQTSMYLCASRGTSNGGQFFGPGTRLTVL.